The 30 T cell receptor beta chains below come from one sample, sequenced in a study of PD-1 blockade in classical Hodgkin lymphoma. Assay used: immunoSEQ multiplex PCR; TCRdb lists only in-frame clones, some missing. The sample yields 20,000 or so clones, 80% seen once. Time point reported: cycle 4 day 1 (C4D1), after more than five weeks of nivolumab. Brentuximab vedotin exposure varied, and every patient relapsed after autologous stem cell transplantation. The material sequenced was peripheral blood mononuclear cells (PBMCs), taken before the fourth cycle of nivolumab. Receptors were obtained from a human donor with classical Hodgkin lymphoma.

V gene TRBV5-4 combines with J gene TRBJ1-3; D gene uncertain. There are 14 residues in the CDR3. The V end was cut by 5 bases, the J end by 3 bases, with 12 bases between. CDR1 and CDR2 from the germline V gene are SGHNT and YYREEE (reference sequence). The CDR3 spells CASRDGVLGNTIYF. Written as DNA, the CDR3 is TGTGCCAGCAGGGATGGAGTTCTTGGAAACACCATATATTTT.

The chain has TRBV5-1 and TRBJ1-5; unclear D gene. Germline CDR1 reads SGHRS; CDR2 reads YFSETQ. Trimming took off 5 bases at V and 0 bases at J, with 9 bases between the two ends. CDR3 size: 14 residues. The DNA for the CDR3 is TGCGCCAGCAGAGATTTGGATAGCAATCAGCCCCAGCATTTT. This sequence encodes CASRDLDSNQPQHF. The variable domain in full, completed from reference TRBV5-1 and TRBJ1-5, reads KAGVTQTPRYLIKTRGQQVTLSCSPISGHRSVSWYQQTPGQGLQFLFEYFSETQRNKGNFPGRFSGRQFSNSRSEMNVSTLELGDSALYLCASRDLDSNQPQHFGDGTRLSIL.

The CDR3 loop reads CAWSPTEGRGYTF. Written as DNA, the CDR3 is TGTGCCTGGAGTCCCACGGAGGGCCGCGGCTACACCTTC. This chain joins TRBV30 and TRBJ1-2; no clear D. Deletions cut 2 bases from V and 8 bases from J, with 15 bases between. The CDR3 has 13 residues. CDR1 and CDR2 from the germline V gene are GTSNPN and SVGIG (reference sequence).

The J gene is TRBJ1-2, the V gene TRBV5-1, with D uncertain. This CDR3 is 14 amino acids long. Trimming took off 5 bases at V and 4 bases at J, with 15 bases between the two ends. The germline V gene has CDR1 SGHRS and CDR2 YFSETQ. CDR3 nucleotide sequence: TGCGCCAGCAGGGCGGGCGCCACTATCTATGGCTACACCTTC. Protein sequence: CASRAGATIYGYTF.

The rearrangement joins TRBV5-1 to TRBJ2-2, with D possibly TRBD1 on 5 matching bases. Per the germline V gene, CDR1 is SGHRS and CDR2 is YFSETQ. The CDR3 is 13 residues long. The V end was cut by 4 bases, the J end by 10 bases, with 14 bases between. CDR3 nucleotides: TGCGCCAGCAGCCCGGACATACCCGCGGAGCTGTTTTTT. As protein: CASSPDIPAELFF.

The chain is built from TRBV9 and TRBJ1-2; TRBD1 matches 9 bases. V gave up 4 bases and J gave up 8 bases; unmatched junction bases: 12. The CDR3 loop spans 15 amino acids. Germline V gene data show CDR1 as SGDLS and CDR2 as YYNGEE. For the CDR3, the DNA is TGTGCCAGCAGCCCCCGACAGGGGGTAAGTCAGGGCTACACCTTC. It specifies CASSPRQGVSQGYTF.

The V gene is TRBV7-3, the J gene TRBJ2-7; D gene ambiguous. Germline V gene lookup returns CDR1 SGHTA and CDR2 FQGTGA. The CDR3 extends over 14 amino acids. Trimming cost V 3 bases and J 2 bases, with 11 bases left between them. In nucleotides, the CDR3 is TGTGCCAGCAGCTTTGGGCCGATGGCCTACGAGCAGTACTTC. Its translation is CASSFGPMAYEQYF.

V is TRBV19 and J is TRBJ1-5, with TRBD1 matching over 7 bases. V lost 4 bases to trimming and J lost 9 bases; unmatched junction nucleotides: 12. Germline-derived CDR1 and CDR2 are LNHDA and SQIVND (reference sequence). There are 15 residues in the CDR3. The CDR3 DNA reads TGTGCCAGTAGTACCTTGGGACAGCGCTTGGGGCCCCAGCATTTT. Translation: CASSTLGQRLGPQHF.

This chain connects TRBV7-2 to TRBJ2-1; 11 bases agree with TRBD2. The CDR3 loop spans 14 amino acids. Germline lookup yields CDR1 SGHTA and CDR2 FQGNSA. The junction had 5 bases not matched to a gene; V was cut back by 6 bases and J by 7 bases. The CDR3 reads CASRIAGGPNEQFF. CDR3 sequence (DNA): TGTGCCAGCAGGATAGCGGGGGGGCCTAATGAGCAGTTCTTC.

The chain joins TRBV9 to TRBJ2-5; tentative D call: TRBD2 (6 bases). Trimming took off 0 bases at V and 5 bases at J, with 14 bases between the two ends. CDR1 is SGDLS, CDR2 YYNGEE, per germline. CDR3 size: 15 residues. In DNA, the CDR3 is TGTGCCAGCAGCGTAGGGACTACCCCTTTTGAGACCCAGTACTTC. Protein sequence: CASSVGTTPFETQYF.

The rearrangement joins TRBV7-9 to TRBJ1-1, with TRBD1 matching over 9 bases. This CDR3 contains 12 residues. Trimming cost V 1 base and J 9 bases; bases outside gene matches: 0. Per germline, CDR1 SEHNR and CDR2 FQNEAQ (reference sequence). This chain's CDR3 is CASSLDRGQAFF. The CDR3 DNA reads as TGTGCCAGCAGCTTAGACAGGGGGCAAGCTTTCTTT. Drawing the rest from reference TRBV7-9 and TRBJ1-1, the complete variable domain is DTGVSQNPRHKITKRGQNVTFRCDPISEHNRLYWYRQTLGQGPEFLTYFQNEAQLEKSRLLSDRFSAERPKGSFSTLEIQRTEQGDSAMYLCASSLDRGQAFFGQGTRLTVV.

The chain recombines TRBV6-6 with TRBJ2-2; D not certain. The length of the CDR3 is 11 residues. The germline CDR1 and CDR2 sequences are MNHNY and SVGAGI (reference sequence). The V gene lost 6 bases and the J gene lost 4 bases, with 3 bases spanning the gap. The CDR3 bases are TGTGCCAGCAGGATCACCGGGGAGCTGTTTTTT. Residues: CASRITGELFF.

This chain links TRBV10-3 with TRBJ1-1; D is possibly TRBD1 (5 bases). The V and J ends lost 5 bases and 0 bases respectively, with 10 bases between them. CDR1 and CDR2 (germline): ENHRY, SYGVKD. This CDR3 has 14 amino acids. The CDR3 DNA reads TGTGCCATCAGTAACACAGGTATGAACACTGAAGCTTTCTTT. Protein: CAISNTGMNTEAFF.

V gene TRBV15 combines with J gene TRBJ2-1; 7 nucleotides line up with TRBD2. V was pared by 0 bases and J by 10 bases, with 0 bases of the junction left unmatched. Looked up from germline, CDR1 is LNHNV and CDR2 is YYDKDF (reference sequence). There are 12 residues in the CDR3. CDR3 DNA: TGTGCCACCAGCAGAGAGCGGGAGGAGCAGTTCTTC. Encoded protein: CATSREREEQFF. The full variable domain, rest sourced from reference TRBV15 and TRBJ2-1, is DAMVIQNPRYQVTQFGKPVTLSCSQTLNHNVMYWYQQKSSQAPKLLFHYYDKDFNNEADTPDNFQSRRPNTSFCFLDIRSPGLGDTAMYLCATSREREEQFFGPGTRLTVL.

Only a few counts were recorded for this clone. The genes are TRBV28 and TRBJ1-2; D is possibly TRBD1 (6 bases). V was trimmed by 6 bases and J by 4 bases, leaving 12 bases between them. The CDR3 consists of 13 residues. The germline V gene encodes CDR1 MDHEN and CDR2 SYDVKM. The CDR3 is CASSTGTLYGYTF. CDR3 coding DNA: TGTGCCAGCAGCACGGGGACACTCTATGGCTACACCTTC.

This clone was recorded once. This CDR3 reads CASSEVQGFIGYTF. CDR3 sequence (DNA): TGTGCCAGCAGTGAGGTCCAGGGGTTTATTGGCTACACCTTC. The chain has TRBV2 and TRBJ1-2; a weak D match, TRBD1 (6 bases). Germline V gene lookup returns CDR1 SNHLY and CDR2 FYNNEI. The CDR3 is 14 residues long. Trimming took off 3 bases at V and 7 bases at J, with 15 bases between the two ends.

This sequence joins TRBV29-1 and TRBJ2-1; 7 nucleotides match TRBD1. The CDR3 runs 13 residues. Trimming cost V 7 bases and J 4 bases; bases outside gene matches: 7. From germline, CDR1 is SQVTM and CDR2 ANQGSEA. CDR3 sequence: CSAMGQNYNEQFF. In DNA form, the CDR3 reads TGCAGCGCCATGGGACAGAATTACAATGAGCAGTTCTTC.

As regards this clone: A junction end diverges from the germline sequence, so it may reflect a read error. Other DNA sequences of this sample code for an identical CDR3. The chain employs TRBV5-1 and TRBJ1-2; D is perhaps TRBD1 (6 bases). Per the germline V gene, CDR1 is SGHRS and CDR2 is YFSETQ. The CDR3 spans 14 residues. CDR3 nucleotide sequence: TGTGCCAGCAGCGTCGGACAGCCTAACTATGGCTACACCTTC. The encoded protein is CASSVGQPNYGYTF.

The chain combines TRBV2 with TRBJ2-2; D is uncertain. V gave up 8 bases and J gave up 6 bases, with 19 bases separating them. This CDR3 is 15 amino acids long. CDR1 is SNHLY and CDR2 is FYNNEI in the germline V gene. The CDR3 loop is CASRGWSRLAGELFF. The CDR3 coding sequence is TGTGCCAGCCGAGGATGGAGTCGTTTGGCCGGGGAGCTGTTTTTT.

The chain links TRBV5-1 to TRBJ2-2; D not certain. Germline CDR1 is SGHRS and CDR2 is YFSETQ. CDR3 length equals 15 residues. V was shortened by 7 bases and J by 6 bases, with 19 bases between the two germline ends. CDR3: CASSMTTSYPGELFF. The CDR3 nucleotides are TGCGCCAGCTCAATGACCACGAGCTACCCCGGGGAGCTGTTTTTT.

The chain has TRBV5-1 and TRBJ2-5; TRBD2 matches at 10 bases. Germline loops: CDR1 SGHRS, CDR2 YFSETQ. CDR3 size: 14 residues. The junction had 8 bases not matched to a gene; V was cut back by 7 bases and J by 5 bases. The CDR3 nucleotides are TGCGCCAGCTCAGGGACTAGCGCCTCTGAGACCCAGTACTTC. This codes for CASSGTSASETQYF.

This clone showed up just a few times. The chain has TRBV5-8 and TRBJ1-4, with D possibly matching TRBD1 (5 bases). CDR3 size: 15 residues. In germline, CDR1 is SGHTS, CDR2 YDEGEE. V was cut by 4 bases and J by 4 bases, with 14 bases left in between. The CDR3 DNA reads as TGTGCCAGCAGCGGGGGGTCAGGATATAATGAAAAACTGTTTTTT. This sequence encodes CASSGGSGYNEKLFF.

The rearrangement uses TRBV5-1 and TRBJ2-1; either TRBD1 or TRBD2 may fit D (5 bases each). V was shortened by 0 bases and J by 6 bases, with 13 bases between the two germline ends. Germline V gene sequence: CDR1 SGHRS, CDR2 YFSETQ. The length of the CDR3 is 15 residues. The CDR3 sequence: CASSLGQVRGNEQFF. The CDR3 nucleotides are TGCGCCAGCAGCTTGGGGCAGGTGAGGGGCAATGAGCAGTTCTTC.

CDR3 in DNA: TGTGCCAGCGATGTACAGGGACCCTACAATGAGCAGTTCTTC. Its translation: CASDVQGPYNEQFF. This rearrangement joins TRBV6-5 to TRBJ2-1; tentatively, D is TRBD1 (6 bases). CDR1 and CDR2 (germline): MNHEY, SVGAGI. The CDR3 is 14 residues long. V was pared by 8 bases and J by 2 bases, with 13 bases between.

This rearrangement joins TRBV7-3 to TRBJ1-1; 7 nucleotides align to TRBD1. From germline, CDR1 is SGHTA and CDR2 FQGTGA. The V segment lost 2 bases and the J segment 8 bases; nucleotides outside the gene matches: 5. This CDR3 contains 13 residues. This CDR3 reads CASSLGLQGEAFF. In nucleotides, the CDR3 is TGTGCCAGCAGCTTAGGCTTACAGGGGGAAGCTTTCTTT.

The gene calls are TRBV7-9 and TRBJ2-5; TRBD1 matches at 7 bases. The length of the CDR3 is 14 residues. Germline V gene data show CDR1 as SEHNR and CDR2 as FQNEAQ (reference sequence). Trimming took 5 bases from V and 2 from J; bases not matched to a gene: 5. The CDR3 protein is CASSRGTVQETQYF. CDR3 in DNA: TGTGCCAGCAGCCGTGGGACAGTACAAGAGACCCAGTACTTC.

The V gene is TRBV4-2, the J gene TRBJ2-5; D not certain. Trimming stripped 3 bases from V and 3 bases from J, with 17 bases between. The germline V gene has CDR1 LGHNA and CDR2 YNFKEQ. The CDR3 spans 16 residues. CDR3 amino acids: CASSHKPQPKEETQYF. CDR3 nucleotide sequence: TGTGCCAGCAGCCATAAACCCCAGCCGAAAGAAGAGACCCAGTACTTC.

CDR3: CSVDLGGIGYTF. Here the CDR3 DNA reads TGCAGCGTTGATCTCGGGGGCATTGGCTACACCTTC. The chain combines TRBV29-1 with TRBJ1-2; perhaps TRBD1 as D (6 bases). V shed 3 bases and J shed 7 bases, with 12 bases lying between them. The CDR3 covers 12 residues. Germline lookup yields CDR1 SQVTM and CDR2 ANQGSEA. Filled out from reference TRBV29-1 and TRBJ1-2, the complete variable domain reads SAVISQKPSRDICQRGTSLTIQCQVDSQVTMMFWYRQQPGQSLTLIATANQGSEATYESGFVIDKFPISRPNLTFSTLTVSNMSPEDSSIYLCSVDLGGIGYTFGSGTRLTVV.

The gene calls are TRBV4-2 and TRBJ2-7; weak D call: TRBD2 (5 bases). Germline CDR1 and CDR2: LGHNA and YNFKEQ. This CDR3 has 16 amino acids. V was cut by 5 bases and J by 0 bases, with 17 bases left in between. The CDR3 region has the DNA TGTGCCAGCAGCTTGGCCGAAGGGAGTTACTCCTACGAGCAGTACTTC. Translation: CASSLAEGSYSYEQYF.

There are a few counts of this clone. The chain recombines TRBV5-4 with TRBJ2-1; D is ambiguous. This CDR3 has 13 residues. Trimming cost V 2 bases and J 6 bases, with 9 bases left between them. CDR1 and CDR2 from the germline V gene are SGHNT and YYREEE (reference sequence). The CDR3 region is CASSLKDLNEQFF. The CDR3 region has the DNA TGTGCCAGCAGCTTAAAGGACCTCAATGAGCAGTTCTTC.